The 9 T cell receptor beta chains reported below all come from one sample, sequenced in a study of shared clonotypes between healthy human individuals. Repertoires were generated with immunoSEQ multiplex PCR, while TCRdb's copy carries only in-frame clones and drops some. Here the sample spans roughly 2,500,000 clones, 80% to 95% being singletons. The sequenced material came from naive CD4+ T cells from PBMCs. Noted subset: CD45RA+ positively selected. The receptors were gathered from a man younger than 30 in good health. Some clones in this sample may be carry-over from other donors' samples.

This clone showed up just once. This chain links TRBV7-2 with TRBJ2-2, with TRBD1 matching 8 bases. The CDR3 spans 16 residues. The germline V gene encodes CDR1 SGHTA and CDR2 FQGNSA. Trimming cost V 2 bases and J 3 bases; bases outside gene matches: 5. CDR3 in amino acids: CASSLFQGADTGELFF. In nucleotides, the CDR3 is TGTGCCAGCAGCTTATTTCAGGGGGCCGACACCGGGGAGCTGTTTTTT. The full variable domain, with the rest looked up from reference TRBV7-2 and TRBJ2-2, is GAGVSQSPSNKVTEKGKDVELRCDPISGHTALYWYRQSLGQGLEFLIYFQGNSAPDKSGLPSDRFSAERTGGSVSTLTIQRTQQEDSAVYLCASSLFQGADTGELFFGEGSRLTVL.

On this clone: Other DNA sequences of this sample code for an identical CDR3. V gene TRBV27 combines with J gene TRBJ2-5, with 7 bases aligning to TRBD2. V gave up 2 bases and J gave up 5 bases; unmatched junction bases: 5. The CDR3 is made up of 14 amino acids. Germline assignment: CDR1 MNHEY and CDR2 SMNVEV (reference sequence). The CDR3 DNA reads as TGTGCCAGCAGTTTAGGCGGGAGTAGGGAGACCCAGTACTTC. Encoded protein: CASSLGGSRETQYF.

This clone was observed once. V gene TRBV7-2 combines with J gene TRBJ2-1; TRBD2 matches 7 bases. Looked up from germline, CDR1 is SGHTA and CDR2 is FQGNSA. J lost 7 bases, V lost 5 bases, and 11 bases had no gene match. The CDR3 covers 15 residues. CDR3 bases: TGTGCCAGCAGCCTAGGACTAGTGGGTACTAATGAGCAGTTCTTC. Translating gives CASSLGLVGTNEQFF.

V and J are TRBV10-3 and TRBJ1-2; D possibly corresponds to TRBD1 (5 bases). Germline CDR1 is ENHRY and CDR2 is SYGVKD. Trimming removed 6 bases from V and 1 base from J, with 12 bases in between. The CDR3 contains 14 residues. CDR3 in DNA: TGTGCCATCAGCGAGCAAGGGGTTAACTATGGCTACACCTTC. It yields the protein CAISEQGVNYGYTF.

This clone was counted a single time. The rearrangement uses TRBV4-1 and TRBJ2-5; 10 positions agree with TRBD2. There are 17 residues in the CDR3. Looked up from germline, CDR1 is MGHRA and CDR2 is YSYEKL. V lost 0 bases, J lost 4 bases, and 8 bases stayed unmatched. Here the CDR3 reads CASSQEASGRARETQYF. The CDR3 bases are TGCGCCAGCAGCCAAGAAGCGAGCGGGAGGGCCAGAGAGACCCAGTACTTC.

The CDR3 nucleotides are TGCGCCAGCAGCAGGGGACTAGCGGGAGCCGGAGATACGCAGTATTTT. It is translated as CASSRGLAGAGDTQYF. This rearrangement joins TRBV5-1 to TRBJ2-3; the match to TRBD2 covers 14 bases. J gave up 5 bases and V 4 bases, and 6 bases lay outside the gene matches. Germline V gives CDR1 SGHRS, CDR2 YFSETQ. The CDR3 consists of 16 residues.

This clone was observed a handful of times. The chain links TRBV29-1 to TRBJ2-5; maybe TRBD2 (7 bases). CDR1 SQVTM and CDR2 ANQGSEA come from the germline V gene. V was trimmed by 6 bases and J by 4 bases, leaving 18 bases between them. The CDR3 consists of 14 residues. The CDR3 sequence: CSVAFQGGGETQYF. CDR3 bases: TGCAGCGTGGCTTTCCAGGGAGGGGGAGAGACCCAGTACTTC.

The table lists this clone with a count of one. The genes are TRBV9 and TRBJ2-7, with D possibly matching TRBD1 (6 bases). The germline CDR1 and CDR2 sequences are SGDLS and YYNGEE. The CDR3 sequence is 15 residues long. Trimming took off 0 bases at V and 3 bases at J, with 13 bases between the two ends. The CDR3 DNA is TGTGCCAGCAGCGTAGGGGCAGGGGCAGGCTACGAGCAGTACTTC. The encoded protein is CASSVGAGAGYEQYF.

About this clone itself: Other DNA sequences in this specimen translate into the identical CDR3. Here the CDR3 DNA reads TGCAGTGCTAGGGCCTCCAGCGAGCAGTACTTC. It yields the protein CSARASSEQYF. The rearrangement joins TRBV20-1 to TRBJ2-7; no firm D call. CDR3 length: 11 amino acids. The V and J ends lost 3 bases and 6 bases respectively, with 9 bases between them. Per germline, CDR1 DFQATT and CDR2 SNEGSKA (reference sequence).